What follows is one T cell receptor beta chain and its context. What it binds is not known. PCR was performed using 60 Vbeta and 13 Jbeta primers. Per the original methods: Tens of millions of unique TCR beta chains, approximately 11 million of them shared, were counted by a later analysis. TCRdb keeps only in-frame clones here, not all; method: immunoSEQ multiplex PCR. From that table come the V and J calls and clone size; the DNA was used to work out D and trimming. Here the sample spans 130,000 or so clones, under 85% being singletons. Those who donated were healthy bone marrow donors. The donors, nominally healthy at sampling, likely had unrecorded immune exposures. CDR1 MDHEN and CDR2 SYDVKM come from the germline V gene. The CDR3 has 14 amino acids. V was clipped by 4 bases and J by 4 bases; unmatched bases: 5. This specimen comes from a study of cytomegalovirus exposure and HLA in healthy donors. Study-level findings and limits: With high specificity and sensitivity, the classifier reportedly diagnosed cytomegalovirus status.

The TCR comes from a male donor in good health and CMV-seropositive. The sequenced sample consisted of PBMCs. The chain has TRBV28 and TRBJ2-5; TRBD2 matches 8 bases. The DNA of the CDR3 is TGTGCCAGCAGTTACCCGGGAGGGCGAGAGACCCAGTACTTC. Translation: CASSYPGGRETQYF.